Listed below are T cell receptor beta chains from one sample, sequenced in a study of graft-versus-host responses after intestinal transplantation. Their recognized antigens are unknown. Data came from immunoSEQ multiplex PCR; TCRdb stores just in-frame clones and leaves some out. The table includes around 100,000 clones, more than 85% detected once. This sample comprised unstimulated CD8+ T cells sorted from spleen or lymph node cells, obtained before intestinal transplant. The receptor set was obtained from a human donor who received an intestinal transplant. Each CDR3 is given without its conserved first and last residue. Each record gives: J gene, clone size, V gene, CDR3 protein. Clone size, where shown, is once, few, many, or a class for clones that have expanded.

>TRBJ2-7|NA|TRBV19
ASSTGRGTEYSYEQY
>TRBJ2-1|NA|TRBV7-8
ASSPFTGPPYNEQF
>TRBJ2-5|NA|TRBV30
AWSYGQPENQY
>TRBJ2-5|NA|TRBV9
ASSATGTGGVETQY
>TRBJ2-2|NA|TRBV7-6
ASSLEGLSTGELF
>TRBJ2-3|NA|TRBV6-4
ASSDERGAPDTQY
>TRBJ2-7|NA|TRBV13
ASSLGTTYEQY
>TRBJ2-7|once|TRBV4-1
ASSWDSSYEQY
>TRBJ2-7|NA|TRBV6-6
ASSIGQISYEQY
>TRBJ1-2|NA|TRBV19
ASSMLPGPYGYT
>TRBJ1-5|NA|TRBV27
ASSSGTDSNQPQH
>TRBJ2-3|NA|TRBV4-1
ASMGLGTDTQY
>TRBJ1-1|NA|TRBV19
ASSVRDENTEAF
>TRBJ2-5|NA|TRBV10-3
AISPLRGTGLETQY
>TRBJ1-2|NA|TRBV9
ASSAPGSSWGYT
>TRBJ2-3|NA|TRBV9
ASSLIAGGGDTQY
>TRBJ1-2|NA|TRBV6-6
ASGGTGMDGYT
>TRBJ2-7|NA|TRBV15
ATSRGHEQY
>TRBJ2-7|NA|TRBV7-9
ASSLVGSEQY
>TRBJ2-5|NA|TRBV7-9
ASSPTRETQY
>TRBJ1-1|NA|TRBV2
ASSADSLRAFNTEAF
>TRBJ2-7|NA|TRBV2
ASRENLMTGSSRYEQY
>TRBJ2-7|NA|TRBV11-3
ASSLGAIYEQY
>TRBJ2-7|NA|TRBV5-1
ASSLEVGGAYEQY
>TRBJ2-7|NA|TRBV7-8
ASSPEAGHGNYEQY
>TRBJ2-3|NA|TRBV7-6
ASSLSGSTDTQY
>TRBJ1-3|NA|TRBV5-6
ASSLGGPGSQLDTIY
>TRBJ2-5|NA|TRBV7-8
ASSTQRGSGETQY
>TRBJ2-1|NA|TRBV27
ASSSSSYNEQF
>TRBJ2-3|NA|TRBV11-2
ASSPQPGLSTDTQY
>TRBJ2-7|NA|TRBV11-2
ASSAGTAYEQY
>TRBJ2-7|NA|TRBV7-9
ASSPGGQGTYEQY
>TRBJ1-1|NA|TRBV9
ASAVTVNTEAF
>TRBJ1-4|NA|TRBV19
ASAPGGSFATNEKLF
>TRBJ1-6|NA|TRBV15
ATSESSYNSPLH
>TRBJ1-2|NA|TRBV7-8
ASSLEGGQGALGYGYT
>TRBJ2-5|NA|TRBV15
ATSSGPSWETQY
>TRBJ2-3|NA|TRBV7-8
ASSPDRASSGNTDTQY
>TRBJ2-3|NA|TRBV7-8
ASSLGISGGAVDTQY
>TRBJ2-3|NA|TRBV6-1
ASSEPIVSPDTQY
>TRBJ2-1|NA|TRBV7-9
ASSRPSGEQF
>TRBJ2-7|NA|TRBV9
ASSVARDSPYEQY
>TRBJ2-7|NA|TRBV6-1
ASSIGTSGTYEQY
>TRBJ1-2|NA|TRBV19
ASIGTAIYGYT
>TRBJ1-2|NA|TRBV10-3
AISQPGRGYT